This T cell receptor (beta chain) was retrieved from a study of blood T cell repertoires in COVID-19. Study information: The United States, Italy and Spain were the sources of the acute and convalescent COVID-19 samples. Sample material is recorded as cDNA or gDNA derived from T cells, B-cell-depleted T cells, or PBMCs.

The CDR3 covers 14 residues. CDR1 is MDHEN, CDR2 SYDVKM, per germline. The V and J ends lost 5 bases and 12 bases, in that order; junction bases with no gene match: 8. As handled by the study authors: It was from reference gene primer amplification that nucleated cell counts were estimated. Using immunoSEQ multiplex PCR, the repertoire was profiled, and TCRdb retains in-frame clones only, with some absent. Clone size and the V and J calls come from that table; the DNA yielded D and trimming. The repertoire holds over 45,000 clones, with approximately 85% as singletons. The sample consisted of peripheral blood. V is TRBV28 and J is TRBJ2-1, with 12 bases fitting TRBD2. This receptor was obtained from a man aged 40-49 years with acute or convalescent COVID-19. The CDR3 sequence: CASSPSGGALGQFF. The CDR3 region has the DNA TGTGCCAGCAGTCCTAGCGGGGGGGCCCTTGGGCAGTTCTTC.